In this sample, the clone carrying this T cell receptor (beta chain) turned up many times. Antigen specificity is unknown. V was pared by 5 bases and J by 0 bases, with 14 bases between. CDR3 length: 16 amino acids. Germline assignment: CDR1 MGHRA and CDR2 YSYEKL. This sample was taken from a study of CD8 T cells in ankylosing spondylitis. Points from the study as a whole: Apparently characteristic of ankylosing spondylitis blood was a TCR beta motif (roughly 8 highly homologous variants).

TCR beta libraries were made by quantitative 5'-RACE with molecular barcodes. TCRdb reprocessed the 5' RACE reads with MiXCR, giving one entry per CDR3 protein. The data hold about 500,000 distinct CDR3 sequences, with over 4% observed a single time. The origin of this receptor is a male donor with ankylosing spondylitis. The gene calls are TRBV4-1 and TRBJ1-5, with D hard to call. Sequences were obtained from blood, either unsorted or a sorted T cell fraction (not recorded which). The CDR3: CASSEARALSNQPQHF. DNA for the CDR3: TGCGCCAGCAGCGAAGCCCGGGCTCTTAGCAATCAGCCCCAGCATTTT.